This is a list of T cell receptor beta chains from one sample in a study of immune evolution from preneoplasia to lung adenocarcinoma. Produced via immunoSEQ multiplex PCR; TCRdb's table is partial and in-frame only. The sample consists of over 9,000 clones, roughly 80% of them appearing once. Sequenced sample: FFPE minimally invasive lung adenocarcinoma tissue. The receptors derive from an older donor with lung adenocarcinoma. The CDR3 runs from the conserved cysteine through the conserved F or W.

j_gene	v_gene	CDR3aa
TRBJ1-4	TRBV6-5	CASSPFSTGNEKLFF
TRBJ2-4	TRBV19	CASSKGGRVNIQYF
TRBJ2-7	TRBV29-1	CSVATGTIYEQYF
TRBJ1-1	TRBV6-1	CASRPKLNTEAFF
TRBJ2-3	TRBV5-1	CASSLQGALTDTQYF
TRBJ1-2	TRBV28	CASSFRDRERHYGYTF
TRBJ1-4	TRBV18	CASSPLGEKLFF
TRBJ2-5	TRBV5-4	CAVGRAGGPEGTQYF
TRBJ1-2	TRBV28	CASSPPGGRGGYTF
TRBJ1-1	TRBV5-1	CASSLAVGNTEAFF
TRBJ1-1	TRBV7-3	CASSPTGQLNTEAFF
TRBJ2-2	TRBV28	CASSKTGSRWGTGELFF
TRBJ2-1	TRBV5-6	CASSQWNGNEQFF
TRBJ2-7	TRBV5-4	CASSLDLASSSYEQYF
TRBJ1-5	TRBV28	CASSFPVLGHQPQHF
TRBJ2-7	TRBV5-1	CASSLEPGYEQYF
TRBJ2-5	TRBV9	CASSGDGVQETQYF
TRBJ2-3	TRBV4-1	CANSQGGVGDTQYF
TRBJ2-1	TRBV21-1	CAPDETGTGDYNEQFF
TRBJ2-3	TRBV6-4	CASAPAAGGSDTQYF
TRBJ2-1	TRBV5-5	CASSLDWEGRNEQFF
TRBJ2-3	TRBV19	CASTPDGSYTQYF
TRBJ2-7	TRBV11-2	CASSFDRGVEQYF
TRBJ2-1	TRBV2	CASSERTAYNEQFF
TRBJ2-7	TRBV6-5	CASSFPGGGEYF
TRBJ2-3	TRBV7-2	CASSLAVFTDTQYF
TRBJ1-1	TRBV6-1	CASSELDRGFLNTEAFF
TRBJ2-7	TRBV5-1	CASSLARGGVTYEQYF
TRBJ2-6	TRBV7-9	CASSLVSGSVGANVLTF
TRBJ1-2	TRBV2	CASSDLEARGTTSYTF
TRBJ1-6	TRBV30	CAWRDQGQGFSPLHF
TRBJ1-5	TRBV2	CASRGQVEGQPQHF
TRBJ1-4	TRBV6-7	CASSSGTGVTTNEKLFF
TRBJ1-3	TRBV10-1	CATPPGTGNTIYF
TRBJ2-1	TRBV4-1	CASSQSLAGVPNEQFF
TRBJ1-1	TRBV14	CASSQVSTGDTEAFF
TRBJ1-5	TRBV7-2	CASSGQVNQPQHF
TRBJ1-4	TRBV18	CASSPTRGSNEKLFF
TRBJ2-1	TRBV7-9	CASSRGGGNEQFF
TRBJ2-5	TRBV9	CASSVTGDGEETQYF
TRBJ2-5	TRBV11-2	CASSFALKETQYF
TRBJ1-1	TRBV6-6	CASSRERNTEAFF
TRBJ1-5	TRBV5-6	CASSFQGADQPQHF
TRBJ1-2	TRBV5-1	CASSSSDRDGYTF
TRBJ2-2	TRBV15	CASTRDTGLYTGELFF
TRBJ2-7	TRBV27	CASSLSRGSYEQYF
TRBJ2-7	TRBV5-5	CASSLGGGQTEQYF
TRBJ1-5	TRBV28	CASRTGVSNQPQHF
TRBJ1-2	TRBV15	CATSPGLDYGYTF
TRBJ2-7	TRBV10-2	CAAGTGLSYEQYF
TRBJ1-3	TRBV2	CASGEYTIYF
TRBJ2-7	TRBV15	CATSRDAFRDDYEQYF
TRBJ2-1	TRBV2	CASSPRTSVTSYNEQFF
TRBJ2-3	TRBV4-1	CASSQLLGASTDTQYF
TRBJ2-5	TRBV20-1	CSGARIETQYF
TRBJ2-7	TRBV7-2	CASSLMISEQYF
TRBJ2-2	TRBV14	CASSQTRGLGNTGELFF
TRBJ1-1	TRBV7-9	CASSPTKDTEAFF
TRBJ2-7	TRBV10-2	CASRDGDYEQYF
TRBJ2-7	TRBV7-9	CASSLAGGPGEQYF